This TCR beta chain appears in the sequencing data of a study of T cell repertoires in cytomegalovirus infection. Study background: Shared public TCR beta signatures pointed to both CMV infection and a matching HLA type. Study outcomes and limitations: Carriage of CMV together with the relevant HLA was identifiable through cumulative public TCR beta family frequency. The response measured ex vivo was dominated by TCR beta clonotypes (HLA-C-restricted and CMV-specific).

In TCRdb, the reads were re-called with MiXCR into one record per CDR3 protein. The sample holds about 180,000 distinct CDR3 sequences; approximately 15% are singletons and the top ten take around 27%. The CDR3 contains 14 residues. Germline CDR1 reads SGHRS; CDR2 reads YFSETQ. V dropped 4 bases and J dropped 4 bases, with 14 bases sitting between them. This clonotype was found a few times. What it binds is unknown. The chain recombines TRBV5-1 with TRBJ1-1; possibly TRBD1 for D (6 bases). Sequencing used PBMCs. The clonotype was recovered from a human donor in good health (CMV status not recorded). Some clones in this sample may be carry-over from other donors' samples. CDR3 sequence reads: CASSHTGLITEAFF. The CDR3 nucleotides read TGCGCCAGCAGCCATACAGGGCTGATCACTGAAGCTTTCTTT.